This entry features one TCR beta chain sequence. Antigen: not known. This CDR3 has 16 residues. Germline values: CDR1 MDHEN, CDR2 SYDVKM. Trimming shortened V by 8 bases and J by 8 bases, and 24 bases separated the two germline ends. These data belong to a study of blood T cells in healthy people across ages. General study findings and limits: Samples with more naive T cells showed higher observed beta diversity.

Isolation of PBMCs gave at least 7 million cells per sample. Total RNA amounts of at least 5 micrograms were extracted per sample. Alongside a J-beta primer mix, a sample-barcoded 5' primer served in a second PCR lasting roughly 6 to 12 cycles. One entry per CDR3 protein, called by TCRdb with MiXCR from the 5' RACE reads. The table lists 600,000 to 850,000 distinct CDR3 sequences, roughly 47% of them singletons. J is TRBJ1-4 and V is TRBV28, with TRBD1 as a possible D gene (6 bases). The source material was blood. The TCR originated in a woman aged 55 to 70 in good health. CDR3: CASHPNTGYSIEKLFF. The CDR3 bases are TGTGCCAGCCACCCCAATACAGGGTATAGTATCGAAAAACTGTTTTTT.